This TCR beta chain originates from a study of blood T cell repertoires in COVID-19. Across the whole study: T cells, B-cell-depleted T cells, or PBMCs provided the cDNA or gDNA that served as material.

Germline CDR1 is SGHRS and CDR2 is YFSETQ. The CDR3 spans 17 residues. Trimming removed 0 bases at V and 0 bases at J, with 10 bases between. Only one count was recorded for this clone. The repertoire was sequenced with immunoSEQ multiplex PCR; TCRdb's copy has only in-frame clones and lacks some. Among under 95,000 clones listed, 90% to 95% were seen once. This chain uses TRBV5-1 with TRBJ2-6; TRBD1 is a possible D gene (6 bases). This receptor was identified in a woman between 45 and 60 years old in a cohort sampled during active COVID-19. The source material was peripheral blood. Here the CDR3 DNA reads TGCGCCAGCAGCTTGGGACAGGACCCCTCTGGGGCCAACGTCCTGACTTTC. It codes for CASSLGQDPSGANVLTF.